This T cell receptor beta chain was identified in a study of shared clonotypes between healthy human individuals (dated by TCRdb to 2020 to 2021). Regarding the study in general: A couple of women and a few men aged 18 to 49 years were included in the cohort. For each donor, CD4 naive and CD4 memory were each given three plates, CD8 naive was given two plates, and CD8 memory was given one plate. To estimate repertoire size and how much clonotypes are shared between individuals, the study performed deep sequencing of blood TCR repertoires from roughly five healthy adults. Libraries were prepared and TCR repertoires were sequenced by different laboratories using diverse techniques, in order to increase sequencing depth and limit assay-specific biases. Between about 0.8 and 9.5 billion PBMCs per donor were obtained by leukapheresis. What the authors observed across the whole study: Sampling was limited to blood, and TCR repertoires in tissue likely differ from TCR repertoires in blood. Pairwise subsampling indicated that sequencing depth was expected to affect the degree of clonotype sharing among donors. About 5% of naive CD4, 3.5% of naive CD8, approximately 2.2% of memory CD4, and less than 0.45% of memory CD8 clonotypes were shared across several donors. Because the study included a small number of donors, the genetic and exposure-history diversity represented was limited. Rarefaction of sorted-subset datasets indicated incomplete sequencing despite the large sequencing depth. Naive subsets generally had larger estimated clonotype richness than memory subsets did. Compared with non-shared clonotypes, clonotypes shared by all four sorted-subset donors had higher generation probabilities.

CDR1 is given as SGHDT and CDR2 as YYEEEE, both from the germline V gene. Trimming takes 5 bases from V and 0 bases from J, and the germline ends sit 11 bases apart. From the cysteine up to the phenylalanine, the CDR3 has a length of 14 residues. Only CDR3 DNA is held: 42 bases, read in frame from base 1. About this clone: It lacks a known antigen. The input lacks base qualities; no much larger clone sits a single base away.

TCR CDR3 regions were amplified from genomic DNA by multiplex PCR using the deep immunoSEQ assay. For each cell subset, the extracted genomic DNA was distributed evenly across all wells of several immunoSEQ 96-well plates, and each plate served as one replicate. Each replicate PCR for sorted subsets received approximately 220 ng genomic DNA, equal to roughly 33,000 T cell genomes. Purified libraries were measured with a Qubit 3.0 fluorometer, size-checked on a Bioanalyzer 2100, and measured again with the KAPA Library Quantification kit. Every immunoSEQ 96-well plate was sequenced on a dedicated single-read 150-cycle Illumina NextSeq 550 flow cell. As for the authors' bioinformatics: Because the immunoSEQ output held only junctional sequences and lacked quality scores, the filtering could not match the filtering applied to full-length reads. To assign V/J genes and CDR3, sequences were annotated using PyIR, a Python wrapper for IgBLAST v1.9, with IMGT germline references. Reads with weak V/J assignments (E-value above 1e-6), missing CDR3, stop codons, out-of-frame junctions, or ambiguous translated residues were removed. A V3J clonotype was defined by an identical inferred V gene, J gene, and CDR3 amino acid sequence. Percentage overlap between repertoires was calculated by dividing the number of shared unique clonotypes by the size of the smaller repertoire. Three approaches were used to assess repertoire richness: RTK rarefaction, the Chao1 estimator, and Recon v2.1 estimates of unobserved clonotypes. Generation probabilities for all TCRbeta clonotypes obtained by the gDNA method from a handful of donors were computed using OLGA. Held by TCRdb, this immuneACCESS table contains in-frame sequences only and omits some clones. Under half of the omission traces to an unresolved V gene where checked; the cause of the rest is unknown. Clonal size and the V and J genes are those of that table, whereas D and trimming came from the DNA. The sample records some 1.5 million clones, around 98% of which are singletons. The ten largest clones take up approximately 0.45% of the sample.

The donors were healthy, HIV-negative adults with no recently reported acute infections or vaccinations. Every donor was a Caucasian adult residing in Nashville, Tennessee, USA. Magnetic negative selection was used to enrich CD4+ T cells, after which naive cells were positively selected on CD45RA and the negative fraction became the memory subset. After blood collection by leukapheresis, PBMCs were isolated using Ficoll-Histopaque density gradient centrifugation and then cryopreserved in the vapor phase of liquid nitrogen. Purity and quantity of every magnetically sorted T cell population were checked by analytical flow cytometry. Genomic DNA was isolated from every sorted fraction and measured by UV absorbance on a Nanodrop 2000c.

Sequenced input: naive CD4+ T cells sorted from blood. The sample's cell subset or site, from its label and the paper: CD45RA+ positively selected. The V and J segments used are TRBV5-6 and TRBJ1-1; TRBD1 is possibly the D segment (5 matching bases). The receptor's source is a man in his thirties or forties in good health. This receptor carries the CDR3 CASRRGRMNTEAFF. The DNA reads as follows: TGTGCCAGCAGACGGGGACGGATGAACACTGAAGCTTTCTTT.